This TCR beta chain was captured by sequencing in a study of cytomegalovirus exposure and HLA in healthy donors (dated by TCRdb to the late 2010s). Background for the entire study: According to an earlier analysis of 587 of the donors, about 179 million T cells yielded 117 million unique TCR beta sequences and around 300 Gb of sequence data. An early release that covered fewer than 750 HLA-typed donors contained around 330 gigabases of sequencing data and tens of millions of unique TCR sequences. The genetic ancestry cluster associated with self-reported Caucasian donors included around four fifths of the 398 genotyped donors. The study was designed to test whether signatures of past pathogen exposure could be identified by cataloging public T cell receptors. The T cell repertoires of 670 or so subjects were profiled by immunosequencing and related to cytomegalovirus serostatus. Besides the first cohort of 666 subjects, a separate validation cohort made up of over a hundred different subjects was used. The study combined high-throughput TCR immunosequencing, statistical association of individual TCRs with disease status, and machine learning to predict cytomegalovirus infection status. To study patterns of TCR occurrence, a later analysis re-analyzed previously published TCR beta repertoires from 666 donors and added high-resolution HLA genotyping. Rather than using new phenotypic data, the later analysis identified candidate immune exposures from TCR beta sequences and from how often those sequences occurred across donors. An earlier analysis of around 540 of the donors applied high-throughput TCR beta sequencing to assess whether each TCR beta V gene segment acted as functional or pseudogenic. Donor age, sex, ethnicity and CMV serostatus were compiled together with the repertoire data. A later genetic analysis used genome-wide SNP genotypes for about 60% of the roughly 700 donors, treating that subset as a discovery cohort. Every repertoire in the discovery cohort had been generated on one and the same sequencing platform. HLA typing covered class I and class II loci at four-digit resolution. The number of donors typed differed by locus, with about 629-640 for A, B, C, DRB1 and DQB1, around 500 for DQA1, 600 to 610 for DPA1, and some 440 for DPB1. A handful of DR-DQ haplotypes were handled as single units for association and clustering because linkage in the cohort was strong. Among a few hundred genotyped donors of the cohort, an average of around 240,000 unique TCR beta nucleotide sequences were sequenced per donor, roughly 20% of them non-productive.

In total, 600 or so healthy bone marrow donors made up the cohort. At the time of sampling, all cohort members were nominally healthy, though unrecorded immune exposures were likely present. The donor was CMV seropositive and was included in the group of about 290 seropositive cohort members. A peripheral blood sample was provided by each donor, and peripheral blood mononuclear cells were used for TCR beta sequencing. The Qiagen DNeasy Blood Extraction Kit was used to extract genomic DNA from the blood cell samples. Summary of the overall study and its limitations: In the study, about 150 TCR beta chains were listed as associated with cytomegalovirus. In both the original and validation cohorts, the classifier was reported to diagnose cytomegalovirus status with high specificity and sensitivity. A further reported finding was that TCR beta sequences accurately predicted the HLA-A and HLA-B alleles for most subjects in the first cohort. Broadly in line with IMGT annotations, most TCR beta V segments showed up in productive rearrangements about 87% or about 30% of the time in an earlier analysis of roughly 590 of the donors. A group of highly shared sequence variants was considered likely to be a technical artifact of the sequencing pipeline. Because some donors lacked HLA typing at each locus, the association tests relied only on the typed subset. The authors suggested that the approach could potentially be extended to other disease states and immunological phenotypes. Across donors, most TCR sequences were observed very rarely, whereas some public TCRs were present in many individuals. Because counts were too low, more than 15 rarely observed V segments, including chromosome 9 orphons, were left out of the earlier analysis of approximately 500 of the donors. In a later analysis, HLA-associated TCR beta chains showed more clonal expansion and lower generation probabilities than non-associated chains that were equally common. In a later analysis, several top co-occurrence clusters were reported to appear linked to parvovirus B19, influenza, CMV and Epstein-Barr virus. Correlated functional status among segregating V segments might reflect linkage disequilibrium, but an unknown experimental factor could not be ruled out. In a later genetic analysis, fewer N-insertions in productive TCRs were reported among donors in an Asian-associated ancestry cluster than the approximately 670-donor mean. Some IMGT-functional V segments, including TRBV6-2 and TRBV6-3, could not be told apart with the 87-base-pair reads, so those segments were excluded. In vitro tests confirmed that a few of the cytomegalovirus-associated TCR beta chains recognize cytomegalovirus antigens. Specific HLA alleles were associated with over 15,000 TCR beta sequences at a false discovery rate of 0.05 in a later analysis. The only immune exposure information available for the cohort was CMV serostatus. A later analysis found that TCR association rates varied across HLA loci, with DRB1 alleles showing the most associated TCRs and HLA-C alleles the fewest. A later analysis found that most CMV-associated TCR beta chains appeared HLA-restricted, with HLA associations seemingly driven largely by CMV exposure. Sequencing depth was assumed to be roughly uniform across donors in the presence/absence analyses, though that assumption may not hold. An association between a missense DCLRE1C variant and V-gene and J-gene trimming of TCR beta chains was found in a later genetic analysis and replicated in an independent cohort. When HLA alleles, especially DR and DQ, strongly co-occurred, TCR associations were difficult to assign to individual alleles. In this cohort, only TCR beta chains were sequenced, and detectable features were limited by the absence of alpha or paired-chain data.

The germline ends are 9 bases apart after V is trimmed by 1 base and J by 7 bases. Sequences SGHRS (CDR1) and YFSETQ (CDR2) are obtained from the germline V gene. Counted from cysteine to phenylalanine, this CDR3 has 13 amino acids. CDR3 DNA is the only sequence kept; it has 39 bases, read in frame from the first base. A word on this clone: Its antigen remains undetermined. Per-nucleotide qualities are absent, and no much larger clonotype sits a single base away.

Libraries were prepared through the immunoSEQ multiplex PCR assay. For the multiplex PCR, a mixture combining 60 forward primers for TCR Vbeta segments and 13 reverse primers for TCR Jbeta segments was used. The CDR3 region of rearranged TCR beta genes was amplified from genomic DNA by a multiplex PCR assay. The Illumina HiSeq System was used to sequence the amplified TCR beta libraries as 87-base-pair reads. From the authors' description of their analysis: A later analysis counted some 74 million unique TCR beta chains across the 690 or so repertoires, and roughly 11 million of these chains were shared by at least two donors. To remove PCR and sequencing errors, raw reads were error-corrected and collapsed into unique sequences using a nearest-neighbor algorithm that merged closely related sequences. To assign V, D and J gene segments, CDR3 sequences were aligned to IMGT reference sequences. For a sequence to be retained, a match of at least six nucleotides to both a V gene segment and a J gene segment was required. Rearrangements were classified as productive when the CDR3 lacked stop codons and remained in frame with V and J, and all other rearrangements were classified as non-productive. CDR3 was defined by IMGT convention, running from the second conserved V-encoded cysteine to the conserved J-encoded phenylalanine. The earlier analysis of around 640 of the donors excluded sequences that lacked an unambiguous match to a single V gene segment. An earlier analysis of around 600 of the donors classified V segments as functional when productive rearrangements were above 56.7% and as segregating when the standard deviation between donors was above 5%. A statistical classification framework was built for diagnosing cytomegalovirus status from the catalog of TCR beta chain sequences. V and J gene assignment, in a later analysis, came from comparing TCR nucleotide sequences with IMGT/GENE-DB human TR gene sequences. In a later analysis, CDR3 sequences and most-parsimonious VDJ recombination scenarios were assigned using the TCRdist pipeline. In a later analysis, every TCR beta chain was defined by the combination of its CDR3 amino acid sequence and its V-gene family, and reads without a unique V-gene family were dropped. To address suspected cross-contamination and a sequencing artifact, a later analysis removed 592 highly shared, low-generation-probability nucleotide sequences. A later analysis calculated a clonal expansion index for each public chain from normalized within-repertoire ranks of inferred template counts. In a later analysis, generation probabilities were computed with a VDJ recombination model fitted to out-of-frame rearrangements, and the resulting probabilities were checked against IGoR. Hypergeometric tests were used in a later analysis to score TCR-TCR, TCR-HLA and TCR-CMV co-occurrence, with a repertoire-size bias correction applied to the TCR pairs. In a later analysis, false discovery rates were estimated by permuting HLA or CMV assignments 20 times. In a later analysis, co-occurring TCRs were grouped using DBSCAN, and TCRdist sequence similarity was added for clustering within HLA-allele-positive subsets. Repertoires with fewer than 30,000 or more than 120,000 public chains were left out of co-occurrence clustering, as were about 5 repertoires with anomalous nucleotide sharing. TCRdb limited this immuneACCESS table to in-frame rearrangements with V and J called. A share of clones is missing; checked studies link under half to unresolved V genes, and the rest is unexplained. V and J calls plus clone size are reproduced from that table; the DNA served to infer D and trimming. Within this sample are around 150,000 clones, with around 75% of them counted one time only. The top ten constitute approximately 5% of the sample.

Sequencing was done on a sample of PBMCs. The sequence came from a man younger than 35 in good health and CMV-seropositive. The receptor chain draws on TRBV5-1 and TRBJ2-1, with the D gene not confidently named. The CDR3 here reads CASSLSLPNEQFF. The DNA sequence is given as TGCGCCAGCAGCTTGAGCCTTCCTAATGAGCAGTTCTTC.